These 7 T cell receptor beta chains share one sample of origin, sequenced in a study of T cell repertoires in cytomegalovirus infection (dated by TCRdb to the late 2010s). Sequenced using an Illumina HiSeq 1500. TCRdb applied fastp at Q25 and MiXCR to the public reads, then kept only in-frame beta chains. Duplicate CDR3 protein sequences are folded into a single record with the most common DNA and genes. The sample table lists about 140,000 distinct CDR3 sequences, about 6% of them with a count of one. In total, the top ten clones hold more than 15% of the sample. The sequencing sample was made of PBMCs. Every receptor here comes from a human donor in good health (CMV status not recorded). Some clones in this sample may be carry-over from other donors' samples.

In its sample, this clonotype was seen many times. This chain uses TRBV15 with TRBJ2-6; TRBD1 aligns across 8 bases. From germline, CDR1 is LNHNV and CDR2 YYDKDF (reference sequence). This CDR3 comprises 16 residues. Losses at the gene ends were 3 bases for V and 4 bases for J; bases not matched to a gene: 5. CDR3 region: CATSSSGGSGANVLTF. CDR3 nucleotide sequence: TGTGCCACCAGCAGCTCAGGGGGCTCAGGGGCCAACGTCCTGACTTTC.

In this sample, this clonotype turned up many times. The V and J genes are TRBV11-2 and TRBJ2-6; TRBD1 is a possible D gene (6 bases). Germline loops: CDR1 SGHAT, CDR2 FQNNGV. Trimming pared 4 bases from V and 3 bases from J, leaving 16 bases between. This CDR3 has 17 amino acids. CDR3: CASSSPAGAVGANVLTF. In DNA, the CDR3 is TGTGCCAGCAGCTCCCCGGCAGGGGCAGTTGGGGCCAACGTCCTGACTTTC. The complete variable domain, with remaining parts taken from reference TRBV11-2 and TRBJ2-6, reads EAGVAQSPRYKIIEKRQSVAFWCNPISGHATLYWYQQILGQGPKLLIQFQNNGVVDDSQLPKDRFSAERLKGVDSTLKIQPAKLEDSAVYLCASSSPAGAVGANVLTFGAGSRLTVL.

This clonotype is labeled as medium-sized. The CDR3 DNA reads TGTGCCAGCAGCTCGGACAAGGGGAGCCTTTTTGAAGCTTTCTTT. Translated, it gives CASSSDKGSLFEAFF. The chain joins TRBV7-2 to TRBJ1-1, with D possibly matching TRBD1 (5 bases). From germline, CDR1 is SGHTA and CDR2 FQGNSA. The CDR3 loop spans 15 amino acids. V was trimmed by 4 bases and J by 7 bases, leaving 19 bases between them. The full variable domain, in which reference TRBV7-2 and TRBJ1-1 provide the parts outside the CDR3, is GAGVSQSPSNKVTEKGKDVELRCDPISGHTALYWYRQSLGQGLEFLIYFQGNSAPDKSGLPSDRFSAERTGGSVSTLTIQRTQQEDSAVYLCASSSDKGSLFEAFFGQGTRLTVV.

This clonotype was detected only a few times. The gene calls are TRBV28 and TRBJ1-5; 9 positions match TRBD1. Germline V CDR1 and CDR2: MDHEN, SYDVKM. CDR3 length: 15 amino acids. Trimming took 6 bases from V and 4 from J; bases not matched to a gene: 7. This chain's CDR3 is CASRKQGAGNQPQHF. The CDR3 nucleotides are TGTGCCAGCAGAAAACAGGGGGCTGGGAATCAGCCCCAGCATTTT.

Note on this clonotype: This may be a read error, as it is one base from a much larger clone. This chain uses TRBV7-2 with TRBJ2-1; D is ambiguous. The CDR3 is 11 amino acids. Germline V lookup: CDR1 SGHTA, CDR2 FQGNSA. The V end was cut by 5 bases, the J end by 8 bases, with 7 bases between. The CDR3 bases are TGTGCCAGCAGCGTGATTTATGAGCAGTTCTTC. Encoded protein: CASSVIYEQFF.

This clonotype was observed many times. The chain employs TRBV19 and TRBJ1-2; 9 bases match TRBD1. CDR1 is LNHDA, CDR2 SQIVND, per germline (reference sequence). This CDR3 contains 17 residues. V shed 2 bases, J shed 5 bases, and the junction held 12 bases outside the gene matches. The CDR3 nucleotides are TGTGCCAGTAGTATATTCGGACCGGGACAGGGTTATTATGGCTACACCTTC. It yields the protein CASSIFGPGQGYYGYTF.

This clonotype was observed many times. CDR3: CASIWGDGDNEQFF. In DNA form, the CDR3 reads TGTGCCAGCATTTGGGGGGACGGAGACAATGAGCAGTTCTTC. The chain recombines TRBV7-9 with TRBJ2-1; the D gene is possibly TRBD2 (6 bases). V was cut by 7 bases and J by 5 bases, with 15 bases left in between. This CDR3 has 14 residues. Looked up from germline, CDR1 is SEHNR and CDR2 is FQNEAQ (reference sequence).